These 10 T cell receptor beta chains share one sample of origin, sequenced in a study of post-analysis software for immune sequencing data. The study, taken as a whole, reports: Four to six TRBV segments, including TRBV5-6, TRBV5-1 and TRBV20-1, were more frequent in patients than controls.

These receptors lack a known antigen. Unique molecular identifiers featured in each of the TCR beta cDNA libraries. TCRdb independently ran MiXCR on the PCR reads; one entry per CDR3 protein. This sample has 750,000 to 950,000 distinct CDR3 sequences; roughly half occur once, and the top ten carry roughly 4.4%. Sequenced: blood. The origin of the receptors is a girl between 5 and 17 years old with multiple sclerosis.

The V gene is TRBV20-1, the J gene TRBJ2-7; weak D call: TRBD1 (6 bases). Germline CDR1 reads DFQATT; CDR2 reads SNEGSKA (reference sequence). The ends were cut back, 4 bases at V and 1 base at J, with 17 bases in the middle. The CDR3 covers 15 residues. The CDR3 loop reads CSANRDYRDSYEQYF. CDR3 nucleotides: TGCAGTGCTAATCGAGATTACAGGGATTCCTACGAGCAGTACTTC.

This rearrangement joins TRBV20-1 to TRBJ2-7; TRBD2 matches 11 bases. Germline V CDR1 and CDR2: DFQATT, SNEGSKA (reference sequence). V was clipped by 2 bases and J by 3 bases; unmatched bases: 9. The CDR3 totals 16 residues. CDR3 DNA sequence: TGCAGTGCTAGACTAGCGGGAGGTCCTCGGGGCTACGAGCAGTACTTC. It specifies CSARLAGGPRGYEQYF.

This chain joins TRBV6-5 and TRBJ2-5; tentative D call: TRBD1 (6 bases). The CDR3 is 14 residues long. The germline V gene has CDR1 MNHEY and CDR2 SVGAGI. V was trimmed by 6 bases and J by 1 base, leaving 12 bases between them. CDR3 amino acids: CASSERTVQETQYF. The CDR3 nucleotides read TGTGCCAGCAGCGAAAGGACAGTCCAAGAGACCCAGTACTTC.

This clonotype was recorded once. V and J are TRBV5-1 and TRBJ2-3, with a tentative D call TRBD1 (6 bases). Germline V gene lookup returns CDR1 SGHRS and CDR2 YFSETQ. The V end was cut by 1 base, the J end by 0 bases, with 15 bases between. There are 17 residues in the CDR3. The CDR3 reads CASSLIGSTGSTDTQYF. Written as DNA, the CDR3 is TGCGCCAGCAGCTTGATCGGATCGACAGGTAGCACAGATACGCAGTATTTT.

The J gene is TRBJ2-7, the V gene TRBV4-2, with 9 bases that match TRBD1. The CDR3 has 15 residues. The germline V gene has CDR1 LGHNA and CDR2 YNFKEQ. Germline trimming cut 2 bases from V and 3 bases from J; bases unmatched to any gene: 5. CDR3 bases: TGTGCCAGCAGCCAATTCCGGGACAGGGACTACGAGCAGTACTTC. The encoded protein is CASSQFRDRDYEQYF.

The CDR3 bases are TGTGCCAGCAGTTACGCCCGGACTAGCGGGACGCGCACAGATACGCAGTATTTT. Amino acids: CASSYARTSGTRTDTQYF. This chain joins TRBV6-5 and TRBJ2-3; 12 nucleotides match TRBD2. V gave up 2 bases and J gave up 1 base; unmatched junction bases: 7. Germline assignment: CDR1 MNHEY and CDR2 SVGAGI. This CDR3 has 18 residues.

The chain has TRBV5-6 and TRBJ2-5; 7 bases align to TRBD2. The CDR3 is made up of 14 amino acids. In germline, CDR1 is SGHDT, CDR2 YYEEEE. The V segment lost 7 bases and the J segment 3 bases; nucleotides outside the gene matches: 9. CDR3 region: CASVVSGGEETQYF. As DNA, the CDR3 is TGTGCCAGCGTAGTTTCGGGGGGAGAAGAGACCCAGTACTTC.

V gene TRBV6-5 combines with J gene TRBJ1-1, with D possibly TRBD1 on 5 matching bases. CDR1 and CDR2 (germline): MNHEY, SVGAGI. Trimming shortened V by 6 bases and J by 1 base, and 9 bases separated the two germline ends. This CDR3 is 13 amino acids long. CDR3 region: CASRSTANTEAFF. The CDR3 region has the DNA TGTGCCAGCAGATCGACAGCGAACACTGAAGCTTTCTTT.

This clonotype was counted between two and nine times. The chain recombines TRBV7-3 with TRBJ2-3; D may correspond to TRBD1 or TRBD2 (5 bases each). Germline V gene lookup returns CDR1 SGHTA and CDR2 FQGTGA. The CDR3 is 16 amino acids. Trimming removed 4 bases at V and 0 bases at J, with 14 bases between. The CDR3 DNA is TGTGCCAGCAGCTCTCACCGGGACGCTAGCACAGATACGCAGTATTTT. Translating gives CASSSHRDASTDTQYF.

This clonotype was counted a few times. This chain uses TRBV6-5 with TRBJ1-2; unclear D gene. The CDR3 runs 14 residues. Germline V lookup: CDR1 MNHEY, CDR2 SVGAGI. With 5 bases removed from V and 9 bases from J, the gap between germline ends came to 19 bases. The CDR3 region is CASSPLGSPGSYTF. Here the CDR3 DNA reads TGTGCCAGCAGTCCCCTCGGGTCCCCGGGGAGCTACACCTTC.